This T cell receptor (beta chain) was obtained from a study of blood T cells in healthy people across ages (dated by TCRdb to the mid-2010s). Study-wide context: Template switching captured roughly one uniquely barcoded TCR beta cDNA molecule per two T cells in model experiments. To track age-related changes in TCR beta repertoire diversity, the study relied on deep sequencing normalized with unique cDNA molecular identifiers. The donors were split into four age groups: young (average around 16 years), middle-aged (around 37), aged (approximately 59) and long-lived (approximately 80). To avoid experimental bias, donors of different ages were randomly spread across the sequencing lanes. Two additional independent replicas of 1 million unique cDNA reads from the same blood draw were analyzed for two donors (one aged 18 to 29 and one aged 80 or older).

V is pared back by 0 bases and J by 5 bases, with 13 bases lying between the germline termini. The germline V gene yields MGHRA for CDR1 and YSYEKL for CDR2. The CDR3 starts with the cysteine, ends with the phenylalanine, and has 15 residues. The kept DNA is CDR3 alone, 45 bases in frame from the first base. Systemically healthy Caucasian individuals from Russia, 35 to 40 in total and aged roughly 6 to 100 years, were included as donors. Each donor gave approximately 9.3 milliliters of peripheral blood, collected into EDTA-treated Vacutainer tubes. PBMCs were isolated by Ficoll-Paque density-gradient centrifugation, with at least 6 million obtained per sample. Trizol reagent was used to extract total RNA from the PBMCs, yielding at least 6 micrograms per sample. For every donor, flow cytometry on a PBMC aliquot measured the percentage of naive CD45RAhigh/CD27high T cells. General conclusions and limits of the study: As age increased, observed TCR beta diversity per million T cells dropped in a roughly linear way, and a significant reduction was already evident by age approximately 40. Observed TCR beta diversity correlated strongly with the percentage of naive T cells measured by flow cytometry. Because donor CMV infection status was unknown, age-related changes in expanded clonotypes were potentially confounded. The long-lived group showed more naive CD4+ T cells, fewer expanded clones and increased TCR diversity than the aged group, suggesting age selection. Since profiling was done on bulk unsorted PBMCs, naive and antigen-experienced compartments could not be conclusively compared. Total diversity estimates from one million sequenced T cells were considered lower bounds and underestimates.

Library generation was performed with 5' RACE. For sequencing, an Illumina HiSeq 2500 was employed. A second about 6 to 11 cycle PCR used a sample-barcoded 5' primer and a J-beta primer mix. A template-switch 5' adaptor carrying 12 random nucleotides introduced a unique molecular identifier onto each TCR beta cDNA molecule. At least 2.5 million CDR3-containing paired-end reads were obtained from each sample. First-strand cDNA synthesis was performed from all RNA using the Mint cDNA synthesis kit, with priming by a TRBC-specific oligonucleotide. All cDNA was treated with uracil-DNA glycosylase and then went through a first 18-cycle PCR with the universal primers M1SS and BC2_uni_R. As for how the authors treated the data: For normalization, 1 million high-quality reads were randomly selected from each sample, with every read carrying a distinct molecular identifier. Instead of being binned into consensus sequences, reads with shared molecular identifiers were discarded. MiTCR, with a Q25 quality threshold and the strictest error-elimination algorithm, was used for CDR3 identification, clonotype clustering and error correction. A nonparametric unseen species model using Euler transformation provided a lower-bound estimate of total TCR beta diversity. The public sequencing data were trimmed at Q25 with fastp and processed into clonotypes with MiXCR by TCRdb, which kept only in-frame beta chains. Rows with a matching CDR3 protein are joined into one entry that keeps the most common DNA and genes. These V and J calls are TCRdb output, not the study's own analysis. The table for this sample lists about 1.8 million distinct CDR3 sequences; roughly 49% of them were counted only once. The top ten clonotypes cover approximately 2.1% of the sample.

On this clonotype itself: This receptor's antigen is unknown. No base-level quality is on record; no much larger clone is a single base apart.

Sequencing used blood. The TCR sequence derives from a woman aged 40 to 50 in good health. Recombination connected TRBV4-1 to TRBJ1-2; TRBD1 is a weak D gene call, 6 bases matching. The DNA is TGCGCCAGCAGCCAAGAGGAGGGGGTCGGGTATGGCTACACCTTC. This translates into CASSQEEGVGYGYTF.